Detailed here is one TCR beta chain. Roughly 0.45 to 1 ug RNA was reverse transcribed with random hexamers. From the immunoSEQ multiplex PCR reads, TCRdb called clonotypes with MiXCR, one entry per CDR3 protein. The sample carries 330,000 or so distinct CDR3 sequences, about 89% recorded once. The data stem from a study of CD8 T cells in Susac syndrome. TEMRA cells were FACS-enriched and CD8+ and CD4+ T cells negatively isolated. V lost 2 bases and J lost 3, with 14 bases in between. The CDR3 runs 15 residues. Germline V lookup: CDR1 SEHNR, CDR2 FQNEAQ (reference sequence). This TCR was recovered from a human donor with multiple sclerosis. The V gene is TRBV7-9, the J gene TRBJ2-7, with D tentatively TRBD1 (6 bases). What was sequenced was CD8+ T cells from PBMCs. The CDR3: CASSLFRDTIYEQYF. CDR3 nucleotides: TGTGCCAGCAGCTTATTCCGGGACACGATCTACGAGCAGTACTTC.